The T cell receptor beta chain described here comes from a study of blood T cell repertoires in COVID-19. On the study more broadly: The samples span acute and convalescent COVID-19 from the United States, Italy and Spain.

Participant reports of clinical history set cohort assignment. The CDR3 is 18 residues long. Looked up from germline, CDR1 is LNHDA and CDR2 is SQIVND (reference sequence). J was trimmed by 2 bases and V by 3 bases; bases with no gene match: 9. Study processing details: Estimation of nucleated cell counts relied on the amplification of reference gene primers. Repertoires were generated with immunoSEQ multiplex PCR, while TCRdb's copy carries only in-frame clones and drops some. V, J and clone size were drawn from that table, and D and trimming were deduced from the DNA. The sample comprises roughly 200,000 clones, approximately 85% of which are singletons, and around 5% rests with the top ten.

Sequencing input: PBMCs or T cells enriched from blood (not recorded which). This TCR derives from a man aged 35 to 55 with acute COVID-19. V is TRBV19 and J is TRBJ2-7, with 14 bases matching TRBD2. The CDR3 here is CASSMSPGLAGVPYEQYF. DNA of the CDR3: TGTGCCAGTAGTATGTCCCCGGGACTAGCGGGAGTACCCTACGAGCAGTACTTC.